These T cell receptor beta chains were read from a single sample in a study of early T cells in non-severe SARS-CoV-2 infection. A single record per CDR3 protein comes from TCRdb applying MiXCR to the 5' RACE reads. The data contain 50,000 to 60,000 distinct CDR3 sequences, about 10% of them singletons. Specimen: whole blood. These receptor sequences come from an adult who was a healthcare worker with PCR-confirmed SARS-CoV-2 infection or an uninfected control (not recorded which). Both conserved end residues are part of each CDR3. A D gene is named only where the DNA matches it firmly. Some rows mark clone size as missing; the rest say once, few, many or name a class of expanded clone.

CSATSFYEQYF,TGCAGCGCTACTAGTTTCTACGAGCAGTACTTC,TRBJ2-7,NA,TRBV29-1,NA
CASSPGREETQYF,TGTGCCAGCTCACCGGGGCGGGAAGAGACCCAGTACTTC,TRBJ2-5,NA,TRBV18,many
CASSNPRDPTGGYTF,TGTGCCAGCAGCAACCCCCGGGACCCTACGGGGGGCTACACCTTC,TRBJ1-2,NA,TRBV21-1,NA
CASSRSPSGGGTDTQYF,TGTGCCAGCAGCCGTAGCCCGAGCGGGGGGGGCACAGATACGCAGTATTTT,TRBJ2-3,TRBD2,TRBV7-2,few
CSANVAGFHEQYF,TGCAGTGCTAACGTGGCAGGATTCCACGAGCAGTACTTC,TRBJ2-7,NA,TRBV20-1,NA
CASSLSFRGTEAFF,TGTGCCAGCAGCTTATCTTTCAGGGGGACTGAAGCTTTCTTT,TRBJ1-1,TRBD1,TRBV7-9,NA
CASSISGIDSSYEQYF,TGTGCCAGTAGTATTAGCGGGATAGACTCCTCCTACGAGCAGTACTTC,TRBJ2-7,TRBD2,TRBV19,few
CSARGLAGAESASQYF,TGCAGTGCTCGAGGACTAGCGGGAGCCGAAAGTGCGTCGCAGTACTTC,TRBJ2-7,TRBD2,TRBV20-1,NA
CASSLGTSGGTYEQYF,TGTGCCAGCAGTTTAGGGACTAGCGGGGGAACCTACGAGCAGTACTTC,TRBJ2-7,TRBD2,TRBV28,NA
CASSTPRDTQYF,TGTGCCAGCAGTACCCCGAGGGATACGCAGTATTTT,TRBJ2-3,NA,TRBV12-3/TRBV12-4,many
CASSLKRGAITGELFF,TGTGCCAGCAGCTTAAAGAGGGGGGCAATCACCGGGGAGCTGTTTTTT,TRBJ2-2,NA,TRBV7-3,NA
CASSFVQPGRTTDTQYF,TGTGCCAGCAGTTTCGTCCAACCGGGACGGACCACAGATACGCAGTATTTT,TRBJ2-3,NA,TRBV6-5,many
CASSLGVSTDTQYF,TGTGCCAGCAGCTTAGGGGTTAGCACAGATACGCAGTATTTT,TRBJ2-3,NA,TRBV11-2,many
CATSRDRDVYGYTF,TGTGCCACCAGCAGAGATCGGGACGTCTATGGCTACACCTTC,TRBJ1-2,NA,TRBV15,few
CASSFRAGGLDTQYF,TGTGCCAGCAGCTTTAGAGCGGGAGGTTTAGATACGCAGTATTTT,TRBJ2-3,TRBD2,TRBV7-3,NA
CASRVSGSAYNEQFF,TGTGCCAGCAGGGTTAGCGGGAGTGCCTACAATGAGCAGTTCTTC,TRBJ2-1,TRBD2,TRBV9,few
CASSQPAGDSYEQYF,TGTGCCAGCAGCCAACCGGCGGGGGATTCCTACGAGCAGTACTTC,TRBJ2-7,TRBD2,TRBV4-2,few
CASSLGQGAGQPQHF,TGTGCCAGCAGCTTGGGACAGGGGGCTGGTCAGCCCCAGCATTTT,TRBJ1-5,TRBD1,TRBV7-6,few
CSARDPGTETSGYTF,TGCAGTGCTAGAGATCCAGGGACCGAAACCAGTGGCTACACCTTC,TRBJ1-2,NA,TRBV20-1,few
CASSLENGYTF,TGTGCCAGCAGCTTAGAAAATGGCTACACCTTC,TRBJ1-2,NA,TRBV7-9,NA
CASSLRGDPNQPQHF,TGTGCCAGCAGTTTAAGAGGGGACCCCAATCAGCCCCAGCATTTT,TRBJ1-5,NA,TRBV28,few
CRTGQAGTEAFF,TGCAGGACGGGACAGGCGGGCACTGAAGCTTTCTTT,TRBJ1-1,TRBD1,TRBV20-1,many
CSVERRETQYF,TGCAGTGTGGAGCGCAGGGAGACCCAGTACTTC,TRBJ2-5,NA,TRBV20-1,many
CSVLAGSTNEKLFF,TGCAGCGTTCTAGCAGGCTCAACTAATGAAAAACTGTTTTTT,TRBJ1-4,NA,TRBV29-1,many
CASSSDLLVNSPLHF,TGTGCCAGCAGCTCGGACTTACTTGTTAATTCACCCCTCCACTTT,TRBJ1-6,NA,TRBV7-2,few
CASSFMVAYEQYF,TGTGCCAGCAGCTTTATGGTCGCCTACGAGCAGTACTTC,TRBJ2-7,NA,TRBV7-2,NA
CASSTTGTGNSPLHF,TGTGCCAGCAGTACGACCGGGACAGGCAATTCACCCCTCCACTTT,TRBJ1-6,TRBD1,TRBV12-3/TRBV12-4,many
CSAKGMSGGPGEQYF,TGCAGTGCTAAGGGGATGTCGGGAGGCCCCGGTGAGCAGTACTTC,TRBJ2-7,TRBD2,TRBV20-1,many
CASSKSSGRTDTQYF,TGTGCCAGTAGTAAATCAAGCGGGAGGACGGATACGCAGTATTTT,TRBJ2-3,TRBD2,TRBV19,NA
CASSSGMGETQYF,TGTGCCAGCAGCTCAGGGATGGGGGAGACCCAGTACTTC,TRBJ2-5,NA,TRBV5-4,NA
CASSSPGQGALTGELFF,TGTGCCAGCAGTTCGCCGGGACAGGGGGCGCTGACCGGGGAGCTGTTTTTT,TRBJ2-2,TRBD1,TRBV6-5,many
CASSDGGELFF,TGTGCCAGCAGCGACGGCGGGGAGCTGTTTTTT,TRBJ2-2,NA,TRBV6-5,many
CASSLGGSGSPLHF,TGTGCCAGCAGCCTGGGGGGGTCGGGTTCACCCCTCCACTTT,TRBJ1-6,NA,TRBV27,few
CASSLSTGLQDYGYTF,TGCGCCAGCAGCTTGTCAACAGGGTTACAGGACTATGGCTACACCTTC,TRBJ1-2,NA,TRBV5-1,many
CAISGVPGANYGYTF,TGTGCCATCAGTGGAGTCCCGGGGGCTAACTATGGCTACACCTTC,TRBJ1-2,NA,TRBV10-3,few